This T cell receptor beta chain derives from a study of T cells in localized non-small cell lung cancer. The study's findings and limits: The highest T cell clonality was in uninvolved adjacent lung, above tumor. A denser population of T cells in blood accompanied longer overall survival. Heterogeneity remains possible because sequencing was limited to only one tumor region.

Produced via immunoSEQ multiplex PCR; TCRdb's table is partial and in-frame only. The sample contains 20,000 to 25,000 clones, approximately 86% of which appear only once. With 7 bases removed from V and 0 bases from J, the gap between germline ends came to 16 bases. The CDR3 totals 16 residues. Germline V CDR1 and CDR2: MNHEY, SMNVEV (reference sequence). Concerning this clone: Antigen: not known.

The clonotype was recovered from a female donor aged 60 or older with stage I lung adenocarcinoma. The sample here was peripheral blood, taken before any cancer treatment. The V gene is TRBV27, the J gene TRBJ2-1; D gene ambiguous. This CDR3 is CASTVKGFSSYNEQFF. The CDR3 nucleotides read TGTGCCAGCACTGTGAAAGGGTTTAGCTCCTACAATGAGCAGTTCTTC.